The present entry profiles one TCR beta chain with its context. Its target is not known. Sequenced by immunoSEQ multiplex PCR; TCRdb stores in-frame clones only, minus some. The sample consists of over 950,000 clones, about 72% of them appearing once. CD45RA+ naive and CD45RA-negative memory subsets were separated from CD4+ cells. This entry belongs to a study of shared clonotypes between healthy human individuals. Study overall: The plates for each donor numbered three CD4 naive, three CD4 memory, two CD8 naive and one CD8 memory. Study findings and constraints: Genetic and exposure-history diversity was limited by the small donor number. Memory subsets generally showed lower estimated richness than naive subsets.

The CDR3 runs to 14 residues. CDR1 is SGHNT and CDR2 is YYREEE in the germline V gene (reference sequence). V dropped 0 bases and J dropped 6 bases, with 11 bases sitting between them. This chain joins TRBV5-4 and TRBJ2-3; perhaps TRBD2 as D (5 bases). This TCR was recovered from a man younger than 35 in good health. Some clones in this sample may be carry-over from other donors' samples. The specimen was memory CD4+ T cells from PBMCs. The sample's subset: CD45RA-negative fraction. CDR3 loop: CASSLAGRVDTQYF. As DNA, the CDR3 is TGTGCCAGCAGCTTGGCCGGGCGGGTCGATACGCAGTATTTT.